This T cell receptor (beta chain) emerged from a study of T cells in Graves' hyperthyroidism and ophthalmopathy. There are 15 residues in the CDR3. Germline CDR1 is KGHDR and CDR2 is SFDVKD. V was cut by 8 bases and J by 7 bases, with 20 bases left in between. RNA transcripts were the template for amplifying TCR beta CDR3 regions. HTBI primers were used for first-round RT-PCR of the TCR CDR3. Using its own MiXCR run on the multiplex PCR reads, TCRdb lists one record per CDR3 protein. The table has more than 350,000 distinct CDR3 sequences, roughly 15% seen once. The sample holds many counts of this clonotype.

The sequence came from a woman aged 60-75 years with Graves' ophthalmopathy. The chain carries TRBV24-1 and TRBJ2-1; D remains ambiguous. Sequenced input: blood. The chain's CDR3 is CATTSRAGEVNEQFF. CDR3 nucleotide sequence: TGTGCCACCACCTCTAGGGCAGGCGAGGTTAATGAGCAGTTCTTC.